This TCR beta chain was documented in a study of blood T cell repertoires in COVID-19. Overall study context: Acute and convalescent COVID-19 specimens originated in the United States, Italy and Spain.

To note about this clone: Other DNA sequences of this sample code for an identical CDR3.

Only in-frame clones appear in the TCRdb table, and some are missing; sequencing was by immunoSEQ multiplex PCR. The sample has around 230,000 clones; 70% to 85% are singletons. The CDR3 covers 14 residues. CDR1 is SGHRS and CDR2 is YFSETQ in the germline V gene. Unmatched junction bases numbered 6, after V lost 4 bases and J lost 8 bases. The chain couples TRBV5-1 to TRBJ1-4; 9 bases line up with TRBD1. The TCR comes from a man aged 35-49 years who had recovered from COVID-19. The sequencing input was PBMCs or T cells enriched from blood (not recorded which). For the CDR3, the DNA is TGCGCCAGCAGCCCGGGACAGGGTGGGGAAAAACTGTTTTTT. This gives the protein CASSPGQGGEKLFF.